This TCR beta chain was profiled in a study of CD8 T cells in Susac syndrome (dated by TCRdb to between 2019 and 2020). In the study overall: Repertoire sequencing was used to test whether CD8+ T cell activation and differentiation in Susac syndrome was antigen driven. Study-wide findings and limitations: The number of individuals in the TCR sequencing and HLA analysis was recognized as being relatively small.

RNA was extracted using the RNeasy kit, and about 0.5 to 1 ug of the RNA was reverse transcribed with random hexamers. TCR beta CDR3 regions were amplified with the immunoSEQ multiplex PCR assay covering 54 Vbeta and 13 Jbeta segments. PCR amplification bias was corrected by using a synthetic template baseline for primer optimization and computational correction. The paper's data handling went like this. Reads were assigned to V, D and J genes according to IMGT and analyzed in immunoSEQ Analyzer, with only productive sequences retained. Clonality was calculated as one minus the Shannon entropy normalized by log2 of the number of productive unique sequences. Public and private clones were assessed among the 100 most prevalent clones of each patient and control. Clones were defined as Susac-specific if absent from the healthy and MS cohorts, from around 1,000 published viral clones and from other ImmuneACCESS disease sequences. TCRdb reanalyzed the raw reads on its own, using fastp at Q25 for trimming and MiXCR for clone calling, and kept in-frame beta chains. CDR3 protein sequences are deduplicated, and each keeps its most common genes and DNA. TCRdb's processing, not the authors' own work, is the source of the V and J calls. The table for this sample lists roughly 120,000 distinct CDR3 sequences; around 94% of them were counted only once. Jointly, the top ten make up 0.095% to 0.1% of the sample.

The CDR3, from cysteine to phenylalanine, totals 12 residues. The sequence is cut down to CDR3 DNA, 36 bases in frame from base 1. Taken from the germline V gene (reference sequence), the CDR1 and CDR2 loops are MNHEY and SMNVEV. V is reduced by 4 bases and J by 7 bases, leaving a spacing of 11 bases between them. With respect to this clonotype: The antigen this receptor binds is unknown. Qualities for individual bases were not recorded, and no much larger clone is one base off.

Peripheral blood CD8+ and CD4+ T cells from healthy donors, Susac syndrome patients and multiple sclerosis patients were profiled using high-throughput TCR beta sequencing. Healthy donors were included as age- and sex-matched controls. CD8+ TEMRA cells were enriched by FACS, while bulk CD8+ and CD4+ T cells were purified by magnetic negative isolation. Blood was collected in EDTA tubes and processed within 24 hours, with PBMCs isolated through density gradient centrifugation. PBMCs intended for TCR sequencing were cryopreserved in liquid nitrogen and thawed later in a water bath at 37 degrees C. The sorted or isolated CD4+, CD8+ and CD8+ TEMRA cells had a purity of 90% or higher.

This clonotype was sampled from a human donor in good health. Sequencing input: CD4+ T cells from PBMCs. The chain is made from TRBV27 and TRBJ2-7; a tentative D match to TRBD2 spans 6 bases. The CDR3 region reads CASSWGGVEQYF. Here is the DNA: TGTGCCAGCAGTTGGGGCGGGGTGGAGCAGTACTTC.